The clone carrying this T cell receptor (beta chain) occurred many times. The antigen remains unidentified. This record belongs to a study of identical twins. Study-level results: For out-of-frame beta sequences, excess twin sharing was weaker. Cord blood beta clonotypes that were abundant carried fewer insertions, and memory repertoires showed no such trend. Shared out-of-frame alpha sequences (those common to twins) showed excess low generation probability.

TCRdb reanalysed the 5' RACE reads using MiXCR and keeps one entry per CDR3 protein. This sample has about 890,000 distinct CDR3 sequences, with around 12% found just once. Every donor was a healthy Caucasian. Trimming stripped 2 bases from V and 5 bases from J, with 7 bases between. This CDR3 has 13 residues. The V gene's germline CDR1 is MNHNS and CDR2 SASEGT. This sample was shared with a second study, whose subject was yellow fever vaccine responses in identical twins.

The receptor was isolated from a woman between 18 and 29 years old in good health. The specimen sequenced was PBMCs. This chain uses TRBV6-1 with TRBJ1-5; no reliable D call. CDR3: CASSEIPYQPQHF. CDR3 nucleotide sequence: TGTGCCAGCAGTGAAATACCCTATCAGCCCCAGCATTTT.